A single T cell receptor (beta chain) is shown here with its context. Its antigen is undetermined. Produced via immunoSEQ multiplex PCR; TCRdb's table is partial and in-frame only. The table lists over 90,000 clones, more than 75% of them singletons. V lost 2 bases to trimming and J lost 2 bases, with 6 bases between them. Germline V gene sequence: CDR1 SGHTA, CDR2 FQGTGA. This CDR3 spans 14 amino acids. Isocitrate dehydrogenase mutation was absent in all glioblastoma patients. The record originates from a study of glioma-infiltrating T cells after dendritic cell vaccination. Study in general: Glioblastoma patients came from Phase I and II dendritic cell vaccination trials.

The study, taken as a whole, reports: Higher TCR clonality did not directly relate to longer survival.

V is TRBV7-3 and J is TRBJ2-2; D remains unclear. This material consisted of blood, taken before dendritic cell vaccination. The TCR sequence derives from a human donor with glioblastoma. The CDR3 DNA follows: TGTGCCAGCAGCTTAGAGGTTAACACCGGGGAGCTGTTTTTT. This codes for CASSLEVNTGELFF.